The 29 T cell receptor beta chains below all came from one sample that was sequenced in a study of T cells in women clearing cervical HPV infection. Method: immunoSEQ multiplex PCR; TCRdb's copy keeps in-frame clones and lacks some. This sample's table has around 39,000 clones. The sequencing input was blood buffy coat. Receptors originate from a woman between 18 and 75 years old with a cervical HPV16 infection that either progressed to CIN3+ or cleared (not recorded which).

As for this clone: The sequence runs out 3 residues before the end of the CDR3; the remainder is reconstructed from the germline J gene. The chain employs TRBV18 and TRBJ2-1; 8 bases match TRBD2. Germline CDR1 reads KGHSH; CDR2 reads LQKENI. This CDR3 comprises 15 residues. Trimming took 3 bases from V and 0 from J; bases not matched to a gene: 1. The CDR3 DNA, read in part, is TGTGCCAGCTCACCGAGCGGGAGCTCCTACAATGAG. It encodes CASSPSGSSYNE. The entire CDR3 protein is CASSPSGSSYNEQFF. Full variable domain (missing parts from reference TRBV18 and TRBJ2-1): NAGVMQNPRHLVRRRGQEARLRCSPMKGHSHVYWYRQLPEEGLKFMVYLQKENIIDESGMPKERFSAEFPKEGPSILRIQQVVRGDSAAYFCASSPSGSSYNEQFFGPGTRLTVL.

With regard to this clone: The read finishes 3 residues shy of the CDR3 end, and the germline J gene is used to complete it. This chain joins TRBV19 and TRBJ2-1; no clear D gene. V was cut by 5 bases and J by 2 bases, with 13 bases left in between. CDR1 is LNHDA, CDR2 SQIVND, per germline (reference sequence). The CDR3 extends over 15 amino acids. Partial CDR3 DNA: TGTGCCAGTAGTCTCGAGAGTGGGCCCTACAATGAG. This gives the protein CASSLESGPYNE. The whole CDR3 is CASSLESGPYNEQFF. The whole variable domain, filled in from reference TRBV19 and TRBJ2-1, reads DGGITQSPKYLFRKEGQNVTLSCEQNLNHDAMYWYRQDPGQGLRLIYYSQIVNDFQKGDIAEGYSVSREKKESFPLTVTSAQKNPTAFYLCASSLESGPYNEQFFGPGTRLTVL.

Details on this clone: The read ends 3 residues before the CDR3 terminus; that terminus is restored from the germline J gene. This sequence joins TRBV7-3 and TRBJ2-3; TRBD2 might be the D (5 bases). V gave up 4 bases and J gave up 1 base, with 9 bases separating them. The germline gives CDR1 SGHTA, CDR2 FQGTGA. There are 14 residues in the CDR3. The sequenced CDR3 bases are TGTGCCAGCAGCTCGGACGGGGGCACAGATACG. This codes for CASSSDGGTDT. The whole CDR3 protein is CASSSDGGTDTQYF.

As for this clone: The read comes to an end 3 residues before the CDR3 does, leaving the germline J gene to fill in the end. The chain links TRBV28 to TRBJ2-5, with 10 bases matching TRBD2. The germline V gene encodes CDR1 MDHEN and CDR2 SYDVKM. This CDR3 is built from 15 residues. J was trimmed by 4 bases and V by 6 bases; bases with no gene match: 8. This chain's CDR3 is CASSRSGRAGETQYF. The covered CDR3 bases are TGTGCCAGCAGCAGGAGCGGGAGGGCCGGAGAGACC.

As regards this clone: The DNA ends 3 residues before the CDR3 does, and the rest of the CDR3 is filled in from the germline J gene. V and J are TRBV2 and TRBJ1-2; a possible D gene is TRBD1 (5 bases). This CDR3 is 14 amino acids long. Germline assignment: CDR1 SNHLY and CDR2 FYNNEI. The CDR3 sequence is CASSEGGSYNDYTF. The CDR3 bases that were read are TGTGCCAGCAGTGAGGGGGGGTCCTACAATGAC. Full variable domain (remainder filled in from reference TRBV2 and TRBJ1-2): EPEVTQTPSHQVTQMGQEVILRCVPISNHLYFYWYRQILGQKVEFLVSFYNNEISEKSEIFDDQFSVERPDGSNFTLKIRSTKLEDSAMYFCASSEGGSYNDYTFGSGTRLTVV.

Notes on this clone: The CDR3 goes on 3 residues after the read ends, and that part is filled in from the germline J gene. The genes are TRBV4-2 and TRBJ1-1; a possible D gene is TRBD1 (5 bases). This CDR3 spans 16 amino acids. Germline values: CDR1 LGHNA, CDR2 YNFKEQ. V was shortened by 0 bases and J by 0 bases, with 11 bases between the two germline ends. CDR3 DNA, as far as it was read: TGTGCCAGCAGCCAAGATCAGGCAGGGTTGAACACTGAA. Translated: CASSQDQAGLNTE. The full-length CDR3 reads as CASSQDQAGLNTEAFF.

Concerning this clone: The missing CDR3 end, 3 residues past where the read stops, is filled in from the germline J gene. The chain is built from TRBV13 and TRBJ2-3; TRBD2 aligns across 7 bases. V gave up 2 bases and J gave up 4 bases; unmatched junction bases: 9. The length of the CDR3 is 16 residues. Germline-derived CDR1 and CDR2 are PRHDT and FYEKMQ (reference sequence). CDR3 amino acids: CASSLLLGGVSDTQYF. The CDR3 bases that were read are TGTGCCAGCAGCTTACTGTTGGGGGGGGTTTCAGATACG.

Points on this clone: From the germline J gene comes the end of the CDR3, since the read stops 3 residues before it. V is TRBV19 and J is TRBJ1-2; TRBD1 matches at 8 bases. Germline V gene lookup returns CDR1 LNHDA and CDR2 SQIVND (reference sequence). This CDR3 region has 12 residues. The CDR3 region is CASSRQGNGYTF. The part of the CDR3 DNA that was read is TGTGCCAGTAGTCGACAGGGGAACGGC.

As to this clone: The read ends 3 residues shy of where the CDR3 ends; the end is completed using the germline J gene. The V and J genes are TRBV19 and TRBJ1-6, with D uncertain. The CDR3 runs 13 residues. Germline CDR1 LNHDA, CDR2 SQIVND (reference sequence). The ends were cut back, 1 base at V and 9 bases at J, with 7 bases in the middle. The sequenced part of the CDR3 DNA is TGTGCCAGTAGTATAGCGAACAGTTCACCC. Its translation: CASSIANSSP. The entire CDR3 reads CASSIANSSPLHF.

As regards this clone: With the read ending 3 residues before the CDR3 end, the germline J gene is used to fill in that end. The chain links TRBV19 to TRBJ2-2; 11 nucleotides line up with TRBD2. The CDR3 runs 17 residues. CDR1 and CDR2 (germline): LNHDA, SQIVND (reference sequence). V gave up 6 bases and J gave up 7 bases; unmatched junction bases: 13. The sequenced CDR3 bases are TGTGCCAGTAGGCTACTAGCGGGAGAAGGTGGGGTCGGGGAG. Its protein product is CASRLLAGEGGVGE. Given in full, the CDR3 is CASRLLAGEGGVGELFF.

Of note for this clone: The read ends 3 residues early relative to the CDR3; the germline J gene fills the gap. The rearrangement uses TRBV10-3 and TRBJ1-5; no definite D call. This CDR3 is built from 14 residues. Germline CDR1 reads ENHRY; CDR2 reads SYGVKD. Trimming took off 2 bases at V and 6 bases at J, with 11 bases between the two ends. The covered CDR3 bases are TGTGCCATCAGTGAGAGGGCCGCGGGTCAGCCC. Protein: CAISERAAGQP. Given in full, the CDR3 is CAISERAAGQPQHF.

Concerning this clone itself: Read coverage stops 3 residues before the CDR3 terminus; the germline J gene supplies the remainder. The chain employs TRBV12-3 or TRBV12-4 and TRBJ2-1, with 8 bases aligning to TRBD2. Trimming cost V 5 bases and J 3 bases; bases outside gene matches: 6. This CDR3 has 15 residues. The CDR3: CASSPGGAFYNEQFF. The sequenced part of the CDR3 DNA is TGTGCCAGCAGTCCCGGGGGGGCCTTCTACAATGAG.

A remark on this clone: The read is 3 residues too short to cover the CDR3 end, so that end is filled in from the germline J gene. The chain employs TRBV13 and TRBJ2-1, with 9 bases lining up with TRBD2. CDR1 is PRHDT, CDR2 FYEKMQ, per germline (reference sequence). The J segment lost 1 base and the V segment lost 0 bases, leaving 1 base of the junction unmatched. CDR3 length: 16 residues. The CDR3 DNA, read in part, is TGTGCCAGCAGCTTAGGGGCGGGAGGGTCCTACAATGAG. Translating gives CASSLGAGGSYNE. The whole CDR3 sequence is CASSLGAGGSYNEQFF.

Remarks on this clone: The read gets to within 3 residues of the CDR3 end, and the germline J gene fills in the rest. This chain links TRBV7-7 with TRBJ2-1, with 11 bases aligning to TRBD1. Germline V gene lookup returns CDR1 SSHAT and CDR2 FNYEAQ (reference sequence). CDR3 length: 16 amino acids. V lost 5 bases to trimming and J lost 8 bases; unmatched junction nucleotides: 11. CDR3 residues: CASSPMRGQGGDEQFF. The sequenced CDR3 bases are TGTGCCAGCAGCCCTATGAGGGGACAGGGGGGAGATGAG.

As to this clone: The CDR3 goes on 3 residues after the read ends, and that part is filled in from the germline J gene. This rearrangement joins TRBV2 to TRBJ1-2; 7 nucleotides match TRBD1. Per the germline V gene, CDR1 is SNHLY and CDR2 is FYNNEI. After removal of 7 bases from V and 4 bases from J, the junction contained 18 bases not matched to a gene. CDR3 length: 17 residues. The CDR3 reads CASKGGEVGTAPYGYTF. The CDR3 DNA, read in part, is TGTGCCAGCAAAGGAGGAGAAGTTGGGACAGCTCCCTATGGC.

With regard to this clone: The observed sequence ends 3 residues before the CDR3 terminus, with the missing tail filled in from the germline J gene. The chain joins TRBV5-1 to TRBJ1-1; D possibly corresponds to TRBD1 (6 bases). Trimming pared 4 bases from V and 4 bases from J, leaving 14 bases between. CDR3 length equals 14 residues. Looked up from germline, CDR1 is SGHRS and CDR2 is YFSETQ. The CDR3 bases that were read are TGCGCCAGCAGCCTCCGACAGGAAGGCACTGAA. Protein sequence: CASSLRQEGTE. The complete CDR3 sequence is CASSLRQEGTEAFF.

Turning to this clone: The DNA ends 3 residues before the CDR3 does, and the rest of the CDR3 is filled in from the germline J gene. This sequence joins TRBV5-8 and TRBJ2-7; weak D call: TRBD1 (6 bases). This CDR3 is 15 amino acids long. V gave up 2 bases and J gave up 0 bases, with 12 bases separating them. The germline CDR1 and CDR2 sequences are SGHTS and YDEGEE. The CDR3 protein is CASSFRQAGSYEQYF. The part of the CDR3 DNA that was read is TGTGCCAGCAGCTTTAGACAGGCCGGCTCCTACGAG.

Notes on this clone: With the read ending 3 residues before the CDR3 end, the germline J gene is used to fill in that end. The chain employs TRBV5-6 and TRBJ1-2; D is ambiguous. The length of the CDR3 is 13 residues. V was pared by 4 bases and J by 4 bases, with 11 bases between. Germline V lookup: CDR1 SGHDT, CDR2 YYEEEE. CDR3 sequence: CASSLTPSYGYTF. The sequenced CDR3 bases are TGTGCCAGCAGCCTGACACCTTCCTATGGC.

Note on this clone: Coverage ceases 3 residues before the CDR3 finishes, and the germline J gene fills in the end. This chain links TRBV6-1 with TRBJ1-1; no reliable D call. This CDR3 comprises 12 residues. Germline CDR1 MNHNS, CDR2 SASEGT. CDR3 protein: CASSEEVRGAFF. CDR3 bases read: TGTGCCAGCAGTGAAGAGGTCCGGGGT.

To note about this clone: The sequenced fragment ends 3 residues before the CDR3 boundary, so the rest is inferred from the germline J gene. This chain joins TRBV19 and TRBJ1-2, with 8 bases matching TRBD1. The CDR3 has 14 residues. Germline CDR1 and CDR2: LNHDA and SQIVND (reference sequence). The V segment lost 5 bases and the J segment 2 bases; nucleotides outside the gene matches: 4. CDR3 sequence reads: CASSPTGANYGYTF. Partial CDR3 DNA: TGTGCCAGTAGTCCGACAGGGGCGAACTATGGC.

Details on this clone: The read ends 3 residues before the CDR3 terminus; that terminus is restored from the germline J gene. The rearrangement links TRBV6-2 or TRBV6-3 to TRBJ2-7; TRBD2 matches 11 bases. Germline V gene data show CDR1 as MNHEY and CDR2 as SVGEGT. With 3 bases clipped from V and 1 base from J, the junction kept 2 bases outside the gene matches. This CDR3 has 15 amino acids. The sequenced part of the CDR3 DNA is TGTGCCAGCAGTTATAGCGGGAGGGGATCCTACGAG. Protein: CASSYSGRGSYE. The complete CDR3 reads CASSYSGRGSYEQYF.

With regard to this clone: The CDR3 end lies 3 residues beyond the end of the read and is filled in from the germline J gene. The chain combines TRBV15 with TRBJ2-7; TRBD2 aligns across 9 bases. After removal of 5 bases from V and 4 bases from J, the junction contained 3 bases not matched to a gene. The CDR3 covers 13 residues. Germline V CDR1 and CDR2: LNHNV, YYDKDF (reference sequence). The CDR3 DNA, read in part, is TGTGCCACCAGCGTAGCGGGAGAATACGAG. Amino acid sequence: CATSVAGEYE. In full, the CDR3 is CATSVAGEYEQYF.

On this clone itself: The read halts 3 residues ahead of the CDR3 end, with the missing end drawn from the germline J gene. This chain connects TRBV2 to TRBJ2-3; 11 positions agree with TRBD2. The CDR3 totals 18 residues. V shed 6 bases and J 3 bases; nucleotides not matched to a gene: 14. The germline V gene encodes CDR1 SNHLY and CDR2 FYNNEI. CDR3 in amino acids: CASRLGTSGGRVTDTQYF. Incomplete CDR3 DNA: TGTGCCAGCAGACTTGGGACTAGCGGTGGGCGGGTGACAGATACG.

Comments on this clone: The read falls 3 residues short of the CDR3 end, and the missing part is taken from the germline J gene. The J gene is TRBJ1-4, the V gene TRBV30; D may be TRBD1 (5 bases). The CDR3 totals 12 residues. Trimming took off 4 bases at V and 5 bases at J, with 8 bases between the two ends. Germline lookup yields CDR1 GTSNPN and CDR2 SVGIG (reference sequence). CDR3 residues: CAWNRRNEKLFF. Partial CDR3 DNA: TGTGCCTGGAACAGGCGGAATGAAAAA.

For this clone: The CDR3 end lies 3 residues beyond the end of the read and is filled in from the germline J gene. The chain uses TRBV7-2 and TRBJ1-5; D is unclear. CDR3 length: 12 residues. From germline, CDR1 is SGHTA and CDR2 FQGNSA. V dropped 5 bases and J dropped 5 bases, with 7 bases sitting between them. The CDR3 loop is CASSPYDQPQHF. The part of the CDR3 DNA that was read is TGTGCCAGCAGCCCCTACGATCAGCCC.

As concerns this clone: The sequenced fragment ends 3 residues before the CDR3 boundary, so the rest is inferred from the germline J gene. The chain links TRBV13 to TRBJ2-1; 10 bases line up with TRBD2. V shed 7 bases and J 8 bases; nucleotides not matched to a gene: 11. The CDR3 consists of 15 residues. CDR1 and CDR2 (germline): PRHDT, FYEKMQ (reference sequence). Incomplete CDR3 DNA: TGTGCCAGCACATTGACAGCGGGGGGGCCCGATGAG. It codes for CASTLTAGGPDE. The full-length CDR3 reads as CASTLTAGGPDEQFF.

As concerns this clone: The read ends 3 residues early relative to the CDR3; the germline J gene fills the gap. The rearrangement uses TRBV19 and TRBJ1-2; TRBD1 is a possible D gene (5 bases). Germline V gene data show CDR1 as LNHDA and CDR2 as SQIVND (reference sequence). This CDR3 has 17 amino acids. The DNA read from the CDR3 is TGTGCCAGTAGTCCTTTGGGGGGGAAGCCCCAGGGCTACGAC. It yields the protein CASSPLGGKPQGYD. The whole CDR3 protein reads CASSPLGGKPQGYDYTF.

Worth noting for this clone: The missing CDR3 end, 3 residues past where the read stops, is filled in from the germline J gene. The chain joins TRBV29-1 to TRBJ2-7, with 8 bases matching TRBD2. CDR3 length: 14 amino acids. V lost 3 bases to trimming and J lost 6 bases; unmatched junction nucleotides: 10. Looked up from germline, CDR1 is SQVTM and CDR2 is ANQGSEA. Here the CDR3 reads CSVDTSGLRGEQYF. The covered CDR3 bases are TGCAGCGTTGACACTAGCGGCCTTCGGGGCGAG.

With respect to this clone: The CDR3 goes on 3 residues after the read ends, and that part is filled in from the germline J gene. V gene TRBV20-1 combines with J gene TRBJ2-3; perhaps TRBD1 as D (6 bases). Trimming removed 2 bases from V and 0 bases from J, with 9 bases in between. The CDR3 is 14 amino acids. Germline assignment: CDR1 DFQATT and CDR2 SNEGSKA (reference sequence). The CDR3 spells CSARPGESTDTQYF. The sequenced part of the CDR3 DNA is TGCAGTGCTAGACCAGGGGAAAGCACAGATACG.